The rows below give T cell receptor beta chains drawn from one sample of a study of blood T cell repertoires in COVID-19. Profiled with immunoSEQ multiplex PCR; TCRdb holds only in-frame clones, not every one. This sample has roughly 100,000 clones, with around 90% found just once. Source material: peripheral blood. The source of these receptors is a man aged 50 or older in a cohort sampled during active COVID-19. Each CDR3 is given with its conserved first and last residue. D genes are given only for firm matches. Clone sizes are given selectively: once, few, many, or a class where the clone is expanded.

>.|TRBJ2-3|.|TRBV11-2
CASSLDSAGSTDTQYF
TGTGCCAGCAGCTTAGACTCGGCGGGGAGCACAGATACGCAGTATTTT
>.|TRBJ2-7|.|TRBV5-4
CASSLDGELSEQYF
TGTGCCAGCAGCTTAGACGGGGAGCTTTCCGAGCAGTACTTC
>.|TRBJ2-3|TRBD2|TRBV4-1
CASSHGTLGAGGPDTQYF
TGCGCCAGCAGCCATGGAACTCTAGGGGCGGGGGGGCCAGATACGCAGTATTTT
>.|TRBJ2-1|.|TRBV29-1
CSVDQDSYNEQFF
TGCAGCGTTGACCAGGACTCCTACAATGAGCAGTTCTTC
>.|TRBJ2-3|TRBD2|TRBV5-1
CASSLSASGGAGDTQYF
TGCGCCAGCAGCTTATCGGCTAGCGGGGGGGCCGGCGATACGCAGTATTTT
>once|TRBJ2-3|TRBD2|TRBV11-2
CASSPRVAGSTDTQYF
TGTGCCAGCAGCCCTCGAGTAGCGGGAAGCACAGATACGCAGTATTTT
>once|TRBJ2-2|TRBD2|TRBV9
CASSVEAQRGTGELFF
TGTGCCAGCAGCGTAGAGGCTCAGCGGGGCACCGGGGAGCTGTTTTTT
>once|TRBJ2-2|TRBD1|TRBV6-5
CAVQRTGVGAGELFF
TGTGCCGTCCAGAGAACAGGGGTTGGGGCCGGGGAGCTGTTTTTT
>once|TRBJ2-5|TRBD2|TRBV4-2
CASSRHIAGDEETQYF
TGTGCCAGCAGCCGGCATATAGCGGGGGACGAAGAGACCCAGTACTTC
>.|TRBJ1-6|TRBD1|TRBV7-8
CASSVDRGPSSYNSPLHF
TGTGCCAGCAGCGTAGACAGGGGGCCAAGCTCCTATAATTCACCCCTCCACTTT
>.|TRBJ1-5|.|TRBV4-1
CASSQETHQPQHF
TGCGCCAGCAGCCAAGAGACACATCAGCCCCAGCATTTT
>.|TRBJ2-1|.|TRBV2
CASSPGLSFYNEQFF
TGTGCCAGCAGTCCAGGACTCTCCTTTTACAATGAGCAGTTCTTC
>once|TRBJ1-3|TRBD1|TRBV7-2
CASSLSGTGAGNTIYF
TGTGCCAGCAGCTTATCCGGGACAGGGGCTGGAAACACCATATATTTT
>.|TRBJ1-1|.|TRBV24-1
CATSAPGADTEAFF
TGTGCCACCAGTGCCCCAGGGGCTGACACTGAAGCTTTCTTT
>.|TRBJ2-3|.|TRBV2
CASSLQGLRLTDTQYF
TGTGCCAGCAGTTTACAGGGCCTAAGACTAACAGATACGCAGTATTTT
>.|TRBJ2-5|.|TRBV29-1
CSVRRDGQETQYF
TGCAGCGTTAGGAGGGACGGACAAGAGACCCAGTACTTC
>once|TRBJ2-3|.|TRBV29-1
CSADRGGTDTQYF
TGCAGCGCCGACAGGGGAGGGACAGATACGCAGTATTTT
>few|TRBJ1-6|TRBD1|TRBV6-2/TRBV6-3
CASSFPQQGSSYNSPLHF
TGTGCCAGCAGTTTTCCCCAACAGGGGAGCTCCTATAATTCACCCCTCCACTTT
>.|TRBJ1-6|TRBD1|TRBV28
CASSLQGGNSPLHF
TGTGCCAGCAGTTTACAGGGGGGTAATTCACCCCTCCACTTT
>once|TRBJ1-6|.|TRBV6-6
CASSYPAQGYNSPLHF
TGTGCCAGCAGTTACCCTGCCCAGGGGTATAATTCACCCCTCCACTTT
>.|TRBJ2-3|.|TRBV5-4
CASSPARGTSTDTQYF
TGTGCCAGCAGCCCGGCCCGGGGGACTAGCACAGATACGCAGTATTTT
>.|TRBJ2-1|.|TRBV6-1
CASSDAPDSSSEFF
TGTGCCAGCAGTGACGCCCCGGACAGTAGTTCGGAGTTCTTC
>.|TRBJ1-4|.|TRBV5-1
CASSLELQASNEKLFF
TGCGCCAGCAGCTTGGAATTACAGGCGTCTAATGAAAAACTGTTTTTT
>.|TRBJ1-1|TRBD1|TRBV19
CASSRPPGQGAGRTEAFF
TGTGCCAGTAGTCGACCACCGGGACAGGGGGCAGGGAGGACTGAAGCTTTCTTT
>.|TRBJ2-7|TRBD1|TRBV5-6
CASSPGTGVSGSYEQYF
TGTGCCAGCAGCCCTGGGACAGGGGTTTCCGGCTCCTACGAGCAGTACTTC
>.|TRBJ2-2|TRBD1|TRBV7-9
CASSPDRGLTGELFF
TGTGCCAGCAGCCCGGACAGGGGGTTGACCGGGGAGCTGTTTTTT
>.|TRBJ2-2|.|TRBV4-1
CASSIGTQTNTGELFF
TGCGCCAGCAGCATTGGGACACAAACGAACACCGGGGAGCTGTTTTTT
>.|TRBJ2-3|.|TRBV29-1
CSVAGTPRTSTDTQYF
TGCAGCGTAGCGGGGACACCGCGAACTAGCACAGATACGCAGTATTTT
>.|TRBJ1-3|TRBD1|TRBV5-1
CASSLAWAGGTGNTIYF
TGCGCCAGCAGCTTGGCCTGGGCAGGGGGCACTGGAAACACCATATATTTT